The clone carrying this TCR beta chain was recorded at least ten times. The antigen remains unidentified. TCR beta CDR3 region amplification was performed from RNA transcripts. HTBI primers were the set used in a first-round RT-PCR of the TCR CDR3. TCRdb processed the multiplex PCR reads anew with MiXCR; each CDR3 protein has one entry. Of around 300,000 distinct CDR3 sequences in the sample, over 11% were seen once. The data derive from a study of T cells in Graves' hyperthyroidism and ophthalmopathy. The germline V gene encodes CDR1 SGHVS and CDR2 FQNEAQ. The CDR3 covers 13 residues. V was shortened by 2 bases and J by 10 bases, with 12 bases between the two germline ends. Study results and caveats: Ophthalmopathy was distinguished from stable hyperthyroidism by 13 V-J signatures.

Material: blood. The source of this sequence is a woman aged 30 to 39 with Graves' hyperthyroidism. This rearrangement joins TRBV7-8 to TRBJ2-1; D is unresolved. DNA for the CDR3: TGTGCCAGCAGCTTACGTCTTCTACCAGAGCAGTTCTTC. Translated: CASSLRLLPEQFF.